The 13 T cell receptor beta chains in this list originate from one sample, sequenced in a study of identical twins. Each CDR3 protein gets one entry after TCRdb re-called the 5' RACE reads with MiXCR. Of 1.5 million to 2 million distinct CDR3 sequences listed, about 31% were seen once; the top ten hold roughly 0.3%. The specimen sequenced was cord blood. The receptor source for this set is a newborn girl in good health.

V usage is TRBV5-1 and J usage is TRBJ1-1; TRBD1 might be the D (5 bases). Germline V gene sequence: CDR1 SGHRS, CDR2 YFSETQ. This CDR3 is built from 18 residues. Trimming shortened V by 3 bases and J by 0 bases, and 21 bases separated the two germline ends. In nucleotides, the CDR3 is TGCGCCAGCAGCTGGGCCGCCGGGGTAAAGGGGTTGAACACTGAAGCTTTCTTT. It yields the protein CASSWAAGVKGLNTEAFF.

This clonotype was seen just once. CDR3 sequence: CSAESPAGEFTEAFF. DNA for the CDR3: TGCAGTGCCGAGTCCCCCGCGGGGGAATTCACTGAAGCTTTCTTT. The chain carries TRBV20-1 and TRBJ1-1; D might be TRBD1 (5 bases). The CDR3 loop spans 15 amino acids. Germline CDR1 reads DFQATT; CDR2 reads SNEGSKA (reference sequence). The germline V and J ends were trimmed by 6 bases and 4 bases, with 21 bases remaining between them.

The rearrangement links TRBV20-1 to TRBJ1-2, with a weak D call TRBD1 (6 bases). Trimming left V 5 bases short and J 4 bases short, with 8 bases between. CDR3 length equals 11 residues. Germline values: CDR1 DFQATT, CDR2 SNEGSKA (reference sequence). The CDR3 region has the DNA TGCAGTGCTGTCAGGGGCTATGGCTACACCTTC. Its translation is CSAVRGYGYTF.

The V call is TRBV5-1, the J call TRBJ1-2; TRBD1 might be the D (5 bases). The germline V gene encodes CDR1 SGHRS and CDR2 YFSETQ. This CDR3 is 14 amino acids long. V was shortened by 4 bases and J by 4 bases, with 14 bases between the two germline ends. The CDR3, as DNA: TGCGCCAGCAGCGGATTCGCAGGGACCTATGGCTACACCTTC. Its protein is CASSGFAGTYGYTF.

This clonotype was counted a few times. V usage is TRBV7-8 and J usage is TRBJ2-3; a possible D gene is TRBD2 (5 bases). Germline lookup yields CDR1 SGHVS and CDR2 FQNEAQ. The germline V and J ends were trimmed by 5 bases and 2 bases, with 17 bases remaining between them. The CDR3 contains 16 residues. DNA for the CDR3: TGTGCCAGCAGCCCCCTCCCAGCGGAGCCCACAGATACGCAGTATTTT. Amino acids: CASSPLPAEPTDTQYF.

The CDR3 DNA is TGTGCCAGCAGCCAAGGGGTAGGGGGTCGCTACAATGAGCAGTTCTTC. Its protein is CASSQGVGGRYNEQFF. The V and J genes are TRBV4-2 and TRBJ2-1; tentatively, D is TRBD1 (6 bases). Germline values: CDR1 LGHNA, CDR2 YNFKEQ. The CDR3 is 16 residues long. Trimming left V 1 base short and J 3 bases short, with 13 bases between.

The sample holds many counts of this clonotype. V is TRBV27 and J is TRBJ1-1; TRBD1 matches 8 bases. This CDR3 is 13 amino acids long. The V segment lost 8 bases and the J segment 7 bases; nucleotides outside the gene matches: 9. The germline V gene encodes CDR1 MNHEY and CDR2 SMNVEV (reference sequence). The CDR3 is CASGLQGGYEAFF. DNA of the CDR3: TGTGCCAGCGGGTTACAGGGGGGTTATGAAGCTTTCTTT.

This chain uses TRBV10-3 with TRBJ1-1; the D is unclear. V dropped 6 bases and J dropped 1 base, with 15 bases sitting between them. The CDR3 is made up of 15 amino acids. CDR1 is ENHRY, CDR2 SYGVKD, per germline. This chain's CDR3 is CAIRDKLNSNTEAFF. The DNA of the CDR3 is TGTGCCATCAGGGATAAACTGAACTCGAACACTGAAGCTTTCTTT.

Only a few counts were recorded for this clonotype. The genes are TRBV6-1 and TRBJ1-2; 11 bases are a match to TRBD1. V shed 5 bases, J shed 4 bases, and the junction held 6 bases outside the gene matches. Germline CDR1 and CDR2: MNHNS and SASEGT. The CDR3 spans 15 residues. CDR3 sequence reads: CASSPQGQGVYGYTF. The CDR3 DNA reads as TGTGCCAGCAGTCCCCAGGGACAGGGGGTCTATGGCTACACCTTC.

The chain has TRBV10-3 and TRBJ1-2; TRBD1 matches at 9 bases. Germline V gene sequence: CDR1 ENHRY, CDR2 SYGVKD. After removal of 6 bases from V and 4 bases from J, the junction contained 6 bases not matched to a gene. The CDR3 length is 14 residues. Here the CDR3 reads CAIRMTGGFYGYTF. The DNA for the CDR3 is TGTGCCATCAGAATGACAGGGGGGTTCTATGGCTACACCTTC.

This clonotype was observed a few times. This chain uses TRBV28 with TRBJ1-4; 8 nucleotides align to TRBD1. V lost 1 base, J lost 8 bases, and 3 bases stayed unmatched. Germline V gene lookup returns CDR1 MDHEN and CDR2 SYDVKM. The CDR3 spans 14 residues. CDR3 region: CASSLSTGVEKLFF. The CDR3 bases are TGTGCCAGCAGTTTATCGACAGGGGTGGAAAAACTGTTTTTT. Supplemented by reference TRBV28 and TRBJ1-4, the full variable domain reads DVKVTQSSRYLVKRTGEKVFLECVQDMDHENMFWYRQDPGLGLRLIYFSYDVKMKEKGDIPEGYSVSREKKERFSLILESASTNQTSMYLCASSLSTGVEKLFFGSGTQLSVL.

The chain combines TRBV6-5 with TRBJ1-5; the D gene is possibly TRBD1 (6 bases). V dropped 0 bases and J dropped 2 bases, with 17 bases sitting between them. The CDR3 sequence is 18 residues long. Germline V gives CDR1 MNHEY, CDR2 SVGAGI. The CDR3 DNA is TGTGCCAGCAGTTACTCGATCAGATATCCAGGGGGCAATCAGCCCCAGCATTTT. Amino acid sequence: CASSYSIRYPGGNQPQHF.

The CDR3 is CSVAPLRYFGNEQFF. For the CDR3, the DNA is TGCAGCGTGGCGCCCCTCAGGTACTTTGGCAATGAGCAGTTCTTC. The chain employs TRBV29-1 and TRBJ2-1; D not certain. The CDR3 is 15 amino acids. V shed 6 bases and J shed 6 bases, with 21 bases lying between them. Germline CDR1 is SQVTM and CDR2 is ANQGSEA.